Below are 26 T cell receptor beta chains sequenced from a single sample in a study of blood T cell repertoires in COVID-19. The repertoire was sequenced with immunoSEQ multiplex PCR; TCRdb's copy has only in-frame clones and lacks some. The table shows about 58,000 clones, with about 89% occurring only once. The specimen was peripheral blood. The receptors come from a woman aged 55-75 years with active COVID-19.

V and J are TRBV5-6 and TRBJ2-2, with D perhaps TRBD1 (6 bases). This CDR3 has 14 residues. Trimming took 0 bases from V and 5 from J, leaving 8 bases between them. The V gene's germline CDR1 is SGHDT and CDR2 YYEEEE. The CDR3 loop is CASSLATGTGELFF. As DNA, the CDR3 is TGTGCCAGCAGCTTGGCTACAGGGACCGGGGAGCTGTTTTTT. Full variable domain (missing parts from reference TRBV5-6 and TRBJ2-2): DAGVTQSPTHLIKTRGQQVTLRCSPKSGHDTVSWYQQALGQGPQFIFQYYEEEERQRGNFPDRFSGHQFPNYSSELNVNALLLGDSALYLCASSLATGTGELFFGEGSRLTVL.

The CDR3 protein is CASSNNGGPNTEAFF. Written as DNA, the CDR3 is TGTGCCAGCAGTAATAATGGAGGGCCGAACACTGAAGCTTTCTTT. V is TRBV2 and J is TRBJ1-1; D gene ambiguous. The V end was cut by 5 bases, the J end by 1 base, with 14 bases between. The CDR3 is 15 residues long. The germline V gene has CDR1 SNHLY and CDR2 FYNNEI. The full variable domain, its missing parts supplied by reference TRBV2 and TRBJ1-1, is EPEVTQTPSHQVTQMGQEVILRCVPISNHLYFYWYRQILGQKVEFLVSFYNNEISEKSEIFDDQFSVERPDGSNFTLKIRSTKLEDSAMYFCASSNNGGPNTEAFFGQGTRLTVV.

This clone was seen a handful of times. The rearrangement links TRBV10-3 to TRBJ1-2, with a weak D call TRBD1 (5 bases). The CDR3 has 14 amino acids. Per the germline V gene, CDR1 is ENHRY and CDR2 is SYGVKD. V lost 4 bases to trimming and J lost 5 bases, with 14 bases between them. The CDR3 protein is CAISGQKLSYGYTF. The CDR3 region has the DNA TGTGCCATCAGTGGACAGAAACTAAGTTATGGCTACACCTTC.

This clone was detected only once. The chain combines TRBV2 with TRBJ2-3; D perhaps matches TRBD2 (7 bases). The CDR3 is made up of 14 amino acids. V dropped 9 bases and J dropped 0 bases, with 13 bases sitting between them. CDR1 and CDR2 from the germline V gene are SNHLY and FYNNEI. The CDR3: CARLAGASTDTQYF. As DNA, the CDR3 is TGTGCCAGGCTGGCGGGGGCCAGCACAGATACGCAGTATTTT.

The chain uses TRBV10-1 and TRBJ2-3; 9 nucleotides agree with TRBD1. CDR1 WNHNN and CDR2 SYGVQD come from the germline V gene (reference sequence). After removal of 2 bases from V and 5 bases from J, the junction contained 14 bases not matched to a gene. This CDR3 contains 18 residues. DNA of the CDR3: TGCGCCAGCAGTGAGACGCCAACAGGGGGCGTGAGTAAAGATACGCAGTATTTT. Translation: CASSETPTGGVSKDTQYF.

The CDR3 DNA reads as TGTGCCAGCAGACGAGACAGGTTCGTAGTGTACGAGCAGTACTTC. It yields the protein CASRRDRFVVYEQYF. The chain couples TRBV6-5 to TRBJ2-7, with D perhaps matching TRBD1 (6 bases). V lost 6 bases, J lost 4 bases, and 19 bases lay in between. CDR1 is MNHEY, CDR2 SVGAGI, per germline. The CDR3 length is 15 residues.

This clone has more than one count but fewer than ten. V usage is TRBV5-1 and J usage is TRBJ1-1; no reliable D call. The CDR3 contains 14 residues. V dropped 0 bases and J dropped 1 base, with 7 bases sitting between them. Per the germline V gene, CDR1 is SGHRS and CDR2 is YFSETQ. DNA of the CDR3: TGCGCCAGCAGCTTGGTCGTCTCGAACACTGAAGCTTTCTTT. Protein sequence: CASSLVVSNTEAFF.

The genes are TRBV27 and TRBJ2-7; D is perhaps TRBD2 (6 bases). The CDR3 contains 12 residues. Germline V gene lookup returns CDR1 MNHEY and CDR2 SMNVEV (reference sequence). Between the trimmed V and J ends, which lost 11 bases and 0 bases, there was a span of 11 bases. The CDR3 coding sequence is TGTGCCTGCGGGGCCTACTCCTACGAGCAGTACTTC. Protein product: CACGAYSYEQYF.

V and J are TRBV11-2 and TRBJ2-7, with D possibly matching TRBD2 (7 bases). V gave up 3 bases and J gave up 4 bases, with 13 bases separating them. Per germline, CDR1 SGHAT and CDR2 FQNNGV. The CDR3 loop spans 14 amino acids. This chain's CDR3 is CASSFSGGQYEQYF. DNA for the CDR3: TGTGCCAGCAGCTTTTCGGGGGGACAATACGAGCAGTACTTC.

The CDR3 region has the DNA TGTGCCTGGAGCCCCAGGGGGACTAGCGGGGGGGCGGAGACCCAGTACTTC. Its protein product is CAWSPRGTSGGAETQYF. This sequence joins TRBV30 and TRBJ2-5; TRBD2 matches at 16 bases. The CDR3 sequence is 17 residues long. J gave up 5 bases and V 3 bases, and 9 bases lay outside the gene matches. The germline V gene has CDR1 GTSNPN and CDR2 SVGIG (reference sequence).

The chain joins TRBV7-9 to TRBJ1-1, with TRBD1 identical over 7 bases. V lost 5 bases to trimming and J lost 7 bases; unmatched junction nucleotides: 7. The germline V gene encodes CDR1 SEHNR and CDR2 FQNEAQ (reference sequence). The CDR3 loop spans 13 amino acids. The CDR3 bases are TGTGCCAGCAGCCCTCAGGGGGGTGGTGAAGCTTTCTTT. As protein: CASSPQGGGEAFF.

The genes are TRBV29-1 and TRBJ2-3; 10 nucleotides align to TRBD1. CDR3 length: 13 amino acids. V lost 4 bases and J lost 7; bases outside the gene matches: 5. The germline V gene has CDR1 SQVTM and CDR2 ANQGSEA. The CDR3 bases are TGCAGCGTTGGCGACAGGGGGCTAAATACGCAGTATTTT. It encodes CSVGDRGLNTQYF.

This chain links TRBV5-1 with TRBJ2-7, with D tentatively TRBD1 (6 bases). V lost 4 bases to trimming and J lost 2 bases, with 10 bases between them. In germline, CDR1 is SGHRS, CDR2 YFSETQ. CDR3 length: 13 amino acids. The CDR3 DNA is TGCGCCAGCAGCACTGGGGACACCTACGAGCAGTACTTC. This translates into CASSTGDTYEQYF.

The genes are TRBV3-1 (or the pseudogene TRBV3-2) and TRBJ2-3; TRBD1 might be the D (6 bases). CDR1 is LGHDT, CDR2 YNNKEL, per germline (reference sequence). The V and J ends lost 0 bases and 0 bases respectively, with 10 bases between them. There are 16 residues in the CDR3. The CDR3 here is CASSQEQGSSTDTQYF. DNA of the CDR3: TGTGCCAGCAGCCAAGAACAGGGTTCTAGCACAGATACGCAGTATTTT.

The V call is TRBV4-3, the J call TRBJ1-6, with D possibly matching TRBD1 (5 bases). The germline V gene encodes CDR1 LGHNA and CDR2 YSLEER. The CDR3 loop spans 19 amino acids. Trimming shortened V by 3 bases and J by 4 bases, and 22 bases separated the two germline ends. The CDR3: CASSQAWVSRETYNSPLHF. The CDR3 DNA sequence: TGCGCCAGCAGCCAGGCTTGGGTTAGCAGGGAAACTTATAATTCACCCCTCCACTTT.

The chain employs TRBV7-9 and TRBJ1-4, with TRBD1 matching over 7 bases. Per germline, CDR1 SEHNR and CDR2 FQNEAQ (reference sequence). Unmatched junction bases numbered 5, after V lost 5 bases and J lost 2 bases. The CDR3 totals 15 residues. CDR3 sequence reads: CASSARQGTNEKLFF. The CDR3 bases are TGTGCCAGCAGCGCTCGACAGGGTACTAATGAAAAACTGTTTTTT.

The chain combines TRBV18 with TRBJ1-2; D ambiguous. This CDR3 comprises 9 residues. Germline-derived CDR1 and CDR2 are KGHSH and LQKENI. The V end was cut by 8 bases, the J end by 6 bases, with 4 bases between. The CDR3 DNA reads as TGTGCCAGCCAAAATGGCTACACCTTC. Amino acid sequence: CASQNGYTF. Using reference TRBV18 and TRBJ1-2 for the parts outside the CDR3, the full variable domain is NAGVMQNPRHLVRRRGQEARLRCSPMKGHSHVYWYRQLPEEGLKFMVYLQKENIIDESGMPKERFSAEFPKEGPSILRIQQVVRGDSAAYFCASQNGYTFGSGTRLTVV.

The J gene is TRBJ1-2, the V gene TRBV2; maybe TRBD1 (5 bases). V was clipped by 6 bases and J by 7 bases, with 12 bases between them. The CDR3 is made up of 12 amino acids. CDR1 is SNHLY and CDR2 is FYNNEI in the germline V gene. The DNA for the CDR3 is TGTGCCAGCAGGACGGGGGGGAGTGGCTACACCTTC. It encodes CASRTGGSGYTF. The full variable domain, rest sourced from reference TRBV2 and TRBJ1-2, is EPEVTQTPSHQVTQMGQEVILRCVPISNHLYFYWYRQILGQKVEFLVSFYNNEISEKSEIFDDQFSVERPDGSNFTLKIRSTKLEDSAMYFCASRTGGSGYTFGSGTRLTVV.

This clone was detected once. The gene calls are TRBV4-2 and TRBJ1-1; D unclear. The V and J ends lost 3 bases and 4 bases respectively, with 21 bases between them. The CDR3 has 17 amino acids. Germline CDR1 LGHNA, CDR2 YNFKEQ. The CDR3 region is CASSHPHRKGRTTEAFF. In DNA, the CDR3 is TGTGCCAGCAGCCACCCACACCGGAAAGGGAGGACCACTGAAGCTTTCTTT.

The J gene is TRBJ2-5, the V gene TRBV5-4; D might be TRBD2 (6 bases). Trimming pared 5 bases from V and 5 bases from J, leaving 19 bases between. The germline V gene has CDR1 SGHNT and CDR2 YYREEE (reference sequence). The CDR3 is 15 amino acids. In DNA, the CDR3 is TGTGCCAGCAGTCCCCGGACACCCCGGGAGGAGACCCAGTACTTC. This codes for CASSPRTPREETQYF.

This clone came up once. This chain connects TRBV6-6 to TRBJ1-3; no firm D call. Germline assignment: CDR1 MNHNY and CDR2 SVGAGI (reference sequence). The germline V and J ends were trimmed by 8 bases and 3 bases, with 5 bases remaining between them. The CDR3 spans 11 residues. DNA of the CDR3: TGTGCCAGCGTCCATGGAAACACCATATATTTT. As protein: CASVHGNTIYF.

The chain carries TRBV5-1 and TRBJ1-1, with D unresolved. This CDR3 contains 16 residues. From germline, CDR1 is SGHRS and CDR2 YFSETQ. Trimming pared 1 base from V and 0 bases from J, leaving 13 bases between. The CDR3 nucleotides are TGCGCCAGCAGCTTGATTAGTGGGCTCTTGAACACTGAAGCTTTCTTT. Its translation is CASSLISGLLNTEAFF.

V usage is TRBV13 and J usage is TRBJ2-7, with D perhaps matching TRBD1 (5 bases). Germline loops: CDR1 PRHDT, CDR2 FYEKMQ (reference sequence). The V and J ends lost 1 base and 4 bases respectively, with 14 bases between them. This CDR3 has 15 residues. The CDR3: CASSLAAGKVYEQYF. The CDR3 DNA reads TGTGCCAGCAGCTTAGCGGCAGGGAAGGTTTACGAGCAGTACTTC.

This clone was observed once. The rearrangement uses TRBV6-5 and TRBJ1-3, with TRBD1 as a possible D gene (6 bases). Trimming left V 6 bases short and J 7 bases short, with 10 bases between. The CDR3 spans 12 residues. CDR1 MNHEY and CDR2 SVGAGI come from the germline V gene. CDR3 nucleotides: TGTGCCAGCAGACAGGGACGGAACACCATATATTTT. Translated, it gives CASRQGRNTIYF.

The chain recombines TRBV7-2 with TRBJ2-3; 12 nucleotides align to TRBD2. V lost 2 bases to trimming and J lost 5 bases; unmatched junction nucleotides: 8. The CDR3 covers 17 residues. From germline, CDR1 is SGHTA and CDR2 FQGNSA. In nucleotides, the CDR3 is TGTGCCAGCAGCTTATCCCCTAGCGGGGGGGCTGGAGATACGCAGTATTTT. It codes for CASSLSPSGGAGDTQYF.

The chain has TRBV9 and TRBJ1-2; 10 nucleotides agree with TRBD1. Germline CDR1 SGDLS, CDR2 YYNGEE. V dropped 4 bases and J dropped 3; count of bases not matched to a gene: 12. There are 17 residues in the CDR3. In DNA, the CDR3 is TGTGCCAGCAGCCCGCGACAGGGGGCACAGTTGGACTATGGCTACACCTTC. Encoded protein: CASSPRQGAQLDYGYTF.